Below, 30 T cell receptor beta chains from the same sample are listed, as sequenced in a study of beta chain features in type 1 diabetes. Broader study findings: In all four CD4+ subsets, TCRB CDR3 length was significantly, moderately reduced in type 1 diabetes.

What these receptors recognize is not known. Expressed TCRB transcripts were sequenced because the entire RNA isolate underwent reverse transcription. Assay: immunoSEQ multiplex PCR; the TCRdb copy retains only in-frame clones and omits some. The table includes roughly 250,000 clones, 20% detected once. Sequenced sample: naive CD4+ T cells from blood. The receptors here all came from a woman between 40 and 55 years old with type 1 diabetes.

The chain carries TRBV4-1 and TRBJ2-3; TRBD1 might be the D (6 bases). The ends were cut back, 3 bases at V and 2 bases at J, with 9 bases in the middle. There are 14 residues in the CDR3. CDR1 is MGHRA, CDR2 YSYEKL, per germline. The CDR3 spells CASSHSGVTDTQYF. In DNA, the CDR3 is TGCGCCAGCAGCCACTCAGGGGTCACAGATACGCAGTATTTT.

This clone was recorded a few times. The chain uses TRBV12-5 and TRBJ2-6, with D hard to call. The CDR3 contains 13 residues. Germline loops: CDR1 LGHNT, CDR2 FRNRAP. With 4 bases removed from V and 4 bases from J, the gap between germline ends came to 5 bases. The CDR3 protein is CASGSEGANVLTF. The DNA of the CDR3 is TGTGCTAGTGGTTCCGAGGGGGCCAACGTCCTGACTTTC.

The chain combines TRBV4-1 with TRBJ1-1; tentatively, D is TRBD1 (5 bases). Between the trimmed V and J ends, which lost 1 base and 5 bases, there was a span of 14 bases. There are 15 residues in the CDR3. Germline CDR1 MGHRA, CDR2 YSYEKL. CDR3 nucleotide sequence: TGCGCCAGCAGCCAAGGGGCAGGGCGTAGGACTGAAGCTTTCTTT. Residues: CASSQGAGRRTEAFF.

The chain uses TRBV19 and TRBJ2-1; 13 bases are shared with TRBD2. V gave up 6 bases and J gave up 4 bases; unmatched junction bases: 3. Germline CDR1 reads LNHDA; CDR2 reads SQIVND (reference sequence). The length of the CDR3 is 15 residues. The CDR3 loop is CASRQLAGGYNEQFF. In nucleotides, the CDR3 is TGTGCCAGTAGGCAACTAGCGGGGGGGTACAATGAGCAGTTCTTC. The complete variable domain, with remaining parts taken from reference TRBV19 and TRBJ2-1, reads DGGITQSPKYLFRKEGQNVTLSCEQNLNHDAMYWYRQDPGQGLRLIYYSQIVNDFQKGDIAEGYSVSREKKESFPLTVTSAQKNPTAFYLCASRQLAGGYNEQFFGPGTRLTVL.

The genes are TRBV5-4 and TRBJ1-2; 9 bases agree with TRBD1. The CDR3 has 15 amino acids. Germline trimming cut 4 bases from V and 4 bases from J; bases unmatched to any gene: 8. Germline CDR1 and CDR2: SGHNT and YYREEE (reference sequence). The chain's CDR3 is CASSRGQGMSYGYTF. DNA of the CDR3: TGTGCCAGCAGCAGGGGACAGGGAATGTCCTATGGCTACACCTTC.

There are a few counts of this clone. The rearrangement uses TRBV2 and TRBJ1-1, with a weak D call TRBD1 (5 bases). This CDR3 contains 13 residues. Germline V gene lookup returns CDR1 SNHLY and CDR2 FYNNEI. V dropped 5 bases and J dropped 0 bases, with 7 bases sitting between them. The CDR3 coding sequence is TGTGCCAGCAGTCTGACAGTGAACACTGAAGCTTTCTTT. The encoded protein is CASSLTVNTEAFF.

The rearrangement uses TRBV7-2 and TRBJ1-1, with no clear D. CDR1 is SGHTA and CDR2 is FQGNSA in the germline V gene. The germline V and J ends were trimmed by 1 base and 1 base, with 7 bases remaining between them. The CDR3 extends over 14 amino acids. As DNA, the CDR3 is TGTGCCAGCAGCTTAGAACCGGGGAACACTGAAGCTTTCTTT. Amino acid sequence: CASSLEPGNTEAFF.

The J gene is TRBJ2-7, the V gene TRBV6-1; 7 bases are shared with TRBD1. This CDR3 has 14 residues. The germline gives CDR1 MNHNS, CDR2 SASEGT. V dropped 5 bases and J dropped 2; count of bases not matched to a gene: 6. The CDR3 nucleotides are TGTGCCAGCAGTCCACGACAGGGAGCCTACGAGCAGTACTTC. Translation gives CASSPRQGAYEQYF.

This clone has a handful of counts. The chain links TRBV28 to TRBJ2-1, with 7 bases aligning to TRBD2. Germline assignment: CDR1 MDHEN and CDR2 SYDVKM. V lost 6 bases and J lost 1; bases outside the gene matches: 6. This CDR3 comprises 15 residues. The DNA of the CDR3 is TGTGCCAGCAGCCCTAGCGGTGGATCCTACAATGAGCAGTTCTTC. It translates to CASSPSGGSYNEQFF. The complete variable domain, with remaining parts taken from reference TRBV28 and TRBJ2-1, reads DVKVTQSSRYLVKRTGEKVFLECVQDMDHENMFWYRQDPGLGLRLIYFSYDVKMKEKGDIPEGYSVSREKKERFSLILESASTNQTSMYLCASSPSGGSYNEQFFGPGTRLTVL.

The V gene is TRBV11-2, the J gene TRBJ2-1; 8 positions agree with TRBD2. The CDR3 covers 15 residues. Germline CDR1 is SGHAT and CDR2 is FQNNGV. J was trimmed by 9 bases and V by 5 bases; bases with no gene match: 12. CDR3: CASSGLAGIKGEQFF. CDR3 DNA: TGTGCCAGCAGCGGCTTAGCGGGGATAAAGGGTGAGCAGTTCTTC.

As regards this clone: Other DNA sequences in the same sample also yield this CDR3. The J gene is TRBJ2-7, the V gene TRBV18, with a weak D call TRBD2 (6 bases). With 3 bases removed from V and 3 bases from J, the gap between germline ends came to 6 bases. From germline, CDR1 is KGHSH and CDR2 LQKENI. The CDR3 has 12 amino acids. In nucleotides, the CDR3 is TGTGCCAGCTCACCCGGGGGCTACGAGCAGTACTTC. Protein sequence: CASSPGGYEQYF.

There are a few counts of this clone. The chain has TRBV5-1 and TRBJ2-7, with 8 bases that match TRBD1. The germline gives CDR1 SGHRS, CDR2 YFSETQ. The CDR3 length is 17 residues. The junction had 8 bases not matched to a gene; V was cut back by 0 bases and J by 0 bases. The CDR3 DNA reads TGCGCCAGCAGCTTGGTGTCCGGGACAGGTGGCTCCTACGAGCAGTACTTC. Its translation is CASSLVSGTGGSYEQYF.

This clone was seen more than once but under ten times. CDR3 in DNA: TGCGCCAGCAGCCGAATTGGACAGGGGAACACTGAAGCTTTCTTT. This encodes CASSRIGQGNTEAFF. The genes are TRBV4-1 and TRBJ1-1; 8 bases map to TRBD1. V trimming: 4 bases; J trimming: 1 base; junction bases outside the gene matches: 5. CDR1 is MGHRA and CDR2 is YSYEKL in the germline V gene. The CDR3 runs 15 residues.

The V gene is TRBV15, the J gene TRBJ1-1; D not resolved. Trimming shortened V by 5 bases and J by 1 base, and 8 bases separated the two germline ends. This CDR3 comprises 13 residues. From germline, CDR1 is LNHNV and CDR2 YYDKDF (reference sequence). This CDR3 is CATSGRGNTEAFF. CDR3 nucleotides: TGTGCCACCAGCGGGAGAGGGAACACTGAAGCTTTCTTT.

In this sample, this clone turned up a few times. CDR3: CASSPYRSSNEKLFF. The CDR3 DNA sequence: TGTGCCAGTAGCCCGTACAGGAGTTCTAATGAAAAACTGTTTTTT. The chain couples TRBV19 to TRBJ1-4, with a tentative D call TRBD1 (5 bases). V lost 6 bases and J 3 bases, leaving 14 bases between the germline ends. Germline V CDR1 and CDR2: LNHDA, SQIVND (reference sequence). The CDR3 is made up of 15 amino acids.

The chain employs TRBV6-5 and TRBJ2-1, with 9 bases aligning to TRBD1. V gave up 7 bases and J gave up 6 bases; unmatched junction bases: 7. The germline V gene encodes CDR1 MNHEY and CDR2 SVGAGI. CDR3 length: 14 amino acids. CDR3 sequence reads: CASTPGQGVNEQFF. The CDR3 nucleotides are TGTGCCAGCACCCCGGGACAGGGAGTCAATGAGCAGTTCTTC.

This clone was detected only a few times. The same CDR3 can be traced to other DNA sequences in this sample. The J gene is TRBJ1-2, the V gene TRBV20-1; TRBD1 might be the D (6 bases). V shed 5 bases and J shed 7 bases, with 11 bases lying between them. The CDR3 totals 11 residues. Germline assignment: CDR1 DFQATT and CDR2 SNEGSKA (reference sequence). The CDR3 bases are TGCAGTGCTGCCACAGGGAGTGGCTACACCTTC. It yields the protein CSAATGSGYTF.

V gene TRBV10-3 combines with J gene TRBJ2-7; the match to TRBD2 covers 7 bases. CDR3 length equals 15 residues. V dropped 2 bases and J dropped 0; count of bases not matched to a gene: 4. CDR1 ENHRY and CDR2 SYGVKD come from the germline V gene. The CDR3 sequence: CAISEIGGSSYEQYF. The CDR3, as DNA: TGTGCCATCAGTGAGATCGGCGGGAGCTCCTACGAGCAGTACTTC.

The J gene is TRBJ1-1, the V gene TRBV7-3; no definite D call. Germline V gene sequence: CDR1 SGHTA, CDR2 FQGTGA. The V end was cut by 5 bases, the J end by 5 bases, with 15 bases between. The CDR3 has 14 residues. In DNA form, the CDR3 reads TGTGCCAGCAGCGAGTACGCCGGAGGGACTGAAGCTTTCTTT. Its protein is CASSEYAGGTEAFF.

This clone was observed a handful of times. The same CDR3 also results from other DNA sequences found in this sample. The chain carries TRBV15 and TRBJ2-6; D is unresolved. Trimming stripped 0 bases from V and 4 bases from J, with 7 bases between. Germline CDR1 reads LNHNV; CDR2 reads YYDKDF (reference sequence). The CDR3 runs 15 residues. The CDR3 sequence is CATSRDLSGANVLTF. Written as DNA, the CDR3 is TGTGCCACCAGCAGAGACTTGTCCGGGGCCAACGTCCTGACTTTC.

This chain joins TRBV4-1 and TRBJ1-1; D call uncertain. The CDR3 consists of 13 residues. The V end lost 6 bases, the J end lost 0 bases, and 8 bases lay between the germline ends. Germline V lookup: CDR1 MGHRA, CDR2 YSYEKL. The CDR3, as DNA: TGCGCCAGCAGTTCGCAGGTGAACACTGAAGCTTTCTTT. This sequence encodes CASSSQVNTEAFF.

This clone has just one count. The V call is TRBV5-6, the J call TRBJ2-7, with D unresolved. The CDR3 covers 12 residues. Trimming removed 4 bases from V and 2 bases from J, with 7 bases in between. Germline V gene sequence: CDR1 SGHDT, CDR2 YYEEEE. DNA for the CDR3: TGTGCCAGCAGCCTCGCGACCTACGAGCAGTACTTC. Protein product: CASSLATYEQYF.

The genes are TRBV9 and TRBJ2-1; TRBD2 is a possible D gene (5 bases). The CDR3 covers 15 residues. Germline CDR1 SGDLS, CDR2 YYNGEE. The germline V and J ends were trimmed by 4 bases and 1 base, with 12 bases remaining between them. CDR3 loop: CASSSAGGSYNEQFF. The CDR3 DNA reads TGTGCCAGCAGCTCGGCGGGTGGGTCCTACAATGAGCAGTTCTTC. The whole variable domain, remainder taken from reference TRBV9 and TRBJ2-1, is DSGVTQTPKHLITATGQRVTLRCSPRSGDLSVYWYQQSLDQGLQFLIQYYNGEERAKGNILERFSAQQFPDLHSELNLSSLELGDSALYFCASSSAGGSYNEQFFGPGTRLTVL.

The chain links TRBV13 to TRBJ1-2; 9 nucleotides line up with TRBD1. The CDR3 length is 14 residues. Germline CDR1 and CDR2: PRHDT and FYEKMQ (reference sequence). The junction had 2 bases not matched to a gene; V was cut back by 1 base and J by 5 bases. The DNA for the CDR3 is TGTGCCAGCAGCTTAGAGGACAGGGGATATGGCTACACCTTC. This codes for CASSLEDRGYGYTF.

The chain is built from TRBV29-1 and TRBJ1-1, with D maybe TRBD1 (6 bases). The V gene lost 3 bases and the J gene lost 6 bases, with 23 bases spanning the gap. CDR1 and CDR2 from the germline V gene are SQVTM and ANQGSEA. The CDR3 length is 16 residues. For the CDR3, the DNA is TGCAGCGTTGATCAGATAGGGGACAAGAGGGTCTCTGAAGCTTTCTTT. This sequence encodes CSVDQIGDKRVSEAFF.

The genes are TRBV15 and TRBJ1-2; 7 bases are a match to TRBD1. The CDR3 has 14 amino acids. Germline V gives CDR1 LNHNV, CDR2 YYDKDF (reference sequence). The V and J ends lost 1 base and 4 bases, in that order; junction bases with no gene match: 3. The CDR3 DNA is TGTGCCACCAGCAGAGGGGACAGTGGCTATGGCTACACCTTC. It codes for CATSRGDSGYGYTF.

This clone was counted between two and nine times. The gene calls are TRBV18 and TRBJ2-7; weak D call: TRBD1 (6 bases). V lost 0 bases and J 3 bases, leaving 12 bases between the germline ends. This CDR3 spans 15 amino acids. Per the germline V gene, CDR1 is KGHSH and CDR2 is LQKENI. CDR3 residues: CASSPPGQIGYEQYF. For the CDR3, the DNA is TGTGCCAGCTCACCACCTGGACAGATCGGCTACGAGCAGTACTTC.

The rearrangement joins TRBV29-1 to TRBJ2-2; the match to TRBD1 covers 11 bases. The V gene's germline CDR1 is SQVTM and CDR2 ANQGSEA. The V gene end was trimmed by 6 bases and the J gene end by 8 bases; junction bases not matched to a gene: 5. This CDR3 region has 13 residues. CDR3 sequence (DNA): TGCAGCGTGGAGGACAGGGGGCCTGGGGAGCTGTTTTTT. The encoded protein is CSVEDRGPGELFF.

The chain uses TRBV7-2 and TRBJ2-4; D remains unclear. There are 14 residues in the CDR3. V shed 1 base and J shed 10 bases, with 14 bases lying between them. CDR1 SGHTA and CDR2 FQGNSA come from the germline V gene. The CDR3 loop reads CASSLDSNPGIQYF. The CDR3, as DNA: TGTGCCAGCAGCTTAGACAGCAACCCTGGAATTCAGTACTTC.

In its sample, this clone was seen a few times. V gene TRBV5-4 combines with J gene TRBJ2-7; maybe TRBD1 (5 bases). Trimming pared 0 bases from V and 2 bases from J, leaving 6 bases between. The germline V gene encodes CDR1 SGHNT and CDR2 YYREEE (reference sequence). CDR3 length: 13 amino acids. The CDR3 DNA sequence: TGTGCCAGCAGCTTGGACAGGACCTACGAGCAGTACTTC. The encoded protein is CASSLDRTYEQYF.